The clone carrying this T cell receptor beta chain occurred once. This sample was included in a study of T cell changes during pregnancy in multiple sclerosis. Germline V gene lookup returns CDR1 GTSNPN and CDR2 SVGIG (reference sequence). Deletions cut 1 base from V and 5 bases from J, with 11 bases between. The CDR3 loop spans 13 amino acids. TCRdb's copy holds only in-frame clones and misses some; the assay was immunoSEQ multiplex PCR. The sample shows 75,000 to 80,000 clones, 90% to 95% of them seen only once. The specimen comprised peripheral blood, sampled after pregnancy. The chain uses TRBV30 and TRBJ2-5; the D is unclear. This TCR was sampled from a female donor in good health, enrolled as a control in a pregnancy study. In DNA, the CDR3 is TGTGCCTGGAGTGACCCTTCCCAGGAGACCCAGTACTTC. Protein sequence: CAWSDPSQETQYF. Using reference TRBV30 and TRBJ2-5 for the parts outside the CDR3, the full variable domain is SQTIHQWPATLVQPVGSPLSLECTVEGTSNPNLYWYRQAAGRGLQLLFYSVGIGQISSEVPQNLSASRPQDRQFILSSKKLLLSDSGFYLCAWSDPSQETQYFGPGTRLLVL.